The 21 T cell receptor beta chains below were found in one sample sequenced in a study of blood T cell repertoires in COVID-19. TCRdb's copy holds only in-frame clones and misses some; the assay was immunoSEQ multiplex PCR. Of some 76,000 clones in the sample, approximately 78% were seen once. Sequenced material: peripheral blood. All receptors come from a human donor in a cohort sampled during active COVID-19.

The V and J genes are TRBV4-2 and TRBJ1-4; D not resolved. The CDR3 extends over 12 amino acids. CDR1 is LGHNA, CDR2 YNFKEQ, per germline. With 0 bases removed from V and 8 bases from J, the gap between germline ends came to 4 bases. For the CDR3, the DNA is TGTGCCAGCAGCCAAGAGGCCGAAAAACTGTTTTTT. Translation: CASSQEAEKLFF.

This chain joins TRBV10-3 and TRBJ2-1; 7 bases are a match to TRBD2. With V trimmed by 2 bases and J by 14 bases, 6 bases remained unmatched. Germline V gene lookup returns CDR1 ENHRY and CDR2 SYGVKD. The CDR3 is 12 residues long. The CDR3 DNA follows: TGTGCCATCAGTGAGAGGGAGGGCAAGGAGTTCTTC. Protein: CAISEREGKEFF.

The V and J genes are TRBV7-6 and TRBJ2-5, with D maybe TRBD2 (6 bases). V was cut by 4 bases and J by 9 bases, with 15 bases left in between. The CDR3 extends over 13 amino acids. CDR1 is SGHVS and CDR2 is FNYEAQ in the germline V gene. CDR3 residues: CASSWRGPSSQYF. The CDR3 bases are TGTGCCAGCAGCTGGCGGGGCCCTTCGTCCCAGTACTTC.

The rearrangement links TRBV4-1 to TRBJ2-2, with 7 bases that match TRBD2. V gave up 4 bases and J gave up 2 bases; unmatched junction bases: 19. The CDR3 loop spans 20 amino acids. Germline V gene data show CDR1 as MGHRA and CDR2 as YSYEKL. DNA for the CDR3: TGCGCCAGCAGCCGTTCTCGGGGTTCCTTTGCGGGGGTAAACACCGGGGAGCTGTTTTTT. This translates into CASSRSRGSFAGVNTGELFF.

The chain joins TRBV5-1 to TRBJ2-2; 9 nucleotides match TRBD1. V was clipped by 4 bases and J by 3 bases; unmatched bases: 7. The length of the CDR3 is 16 residues. Germline loops: CDR1 SGHRS, CDR2 YFSETQ. The CDR3 sequence is CASSVTGGKYTGELFF. CDR3 bases: TGCGCCAGCAGCGTGACAGGGGGAAAGTACACCGGGGAGCTGTTTTTT.

The rearrangement links TRBV7-6 to TRBJ2-7; no clear D gene. V dropped 5 bases and J dropped 0 bases, with 17 bases sitting between them. Germline CDR1 SGHVS, CDR2 FNYEAQ. The CDR3 is 16 amino acids. In DNA, the CDR3 is TGTGCCAGCAGCCCCCTTGCCCAGGATAGCTCCTACGAGCAGTACTTC. Translating it yields CASSPLAQDSSYEQYF.

The chain joins TRBV5-5 to TRBJ1-6, with TRBD1 matching over 8 bases. This CDR3 comprises 16 residues. After removal of 0 bases from V and 9 bases from J, the junction contained 8 bases not matched to a gene. From germline, CDR1 is SGHKS and CDR2 YYEKEE (reference sequence). The CDR3 loop reads CASSLASGQGFSPLHF. CDR3 nucleotides: TGTGCCAGCAGCTTGGCCTCCGGACAGGGATTTTCACCCCTCCACTTT.

This chain connects TRBV3-1 (or the pseudogene TRBV3-2) to TRBJ2-7; D call uncertain. The CDR3 sequence is 14 residues long. Per the germline V gene, CDR1 is LGHDT and CDR2 is YNNKEL (reference sequence). Trimming left V 1 base short and J 0 bases short, with 7 bases between. As DNA, the CDR3 is TGTGCCAGCAGCCAAGGCTCCTACTCCTACGAGCAGTACTTC. Translation: CASSQGSYSYEQYF.

The genes are TRBV6-5 and TRBJ1-3; no definite D call. The V and J ends lost 3 bases and 3 bases respectively, with 9 bases between them. Germline-derived CDR1 and CDR2 are MNHEY and SVGAGI. The CDR3 runs to 14 residues. CDR3 in amino acids: CASSYNIFGNTIYF. The CDR3 DNA is TGTGCCAGCAGTTATAACATTTTTGGAAACACCATATATTTT.

The DNA of the CDR3 is TGCGCCAGCAGCCCGGGACTAGCGGGGGTCCAAGTCGAGACCCAGTACTTC. Encoded protein: CASSPGLAGVQVETQYF. The chain has TRBV5-1 and TRBJ2-5, with TRBD2 matching over 14 bases. The CDR3 is 17 residues long. V shed 4 bases and J 5 bases; nucleotides not matched to a gene: 10. Germline-derived CDR1 and CDR2 are SGHRS and YFSETQ.

V gene TRBV5-1 combines with J gene TRBJ1-2; D is perhaps TRBD1 (5 bases). The germline CDR1 and CDR2 sequences are SGHRS and YFSETQ. The CDR3 loop spans 18 amino acids. Trimming left V 2 bases short and J 1 base short, with 21 bases between. In DNA form, the CDR3 reads TGCGCCAGCAGCTTCGATACCGCCAGGGTAACAATTAACTATGGCTACACCTTC. Protein product: CASSFDTARVTINYGYTF.

This chain joins TRBV5-5 and TRBJ2-1; D might be TRBD1 (6 bases). Per germline, CDR1 SGHKS and CDR2 YYEKEE (reference sequence). With 1 base removed from V and 4 bases from J, the gap between germline ends came to 18 bases. This CDR3 spans 17 amino acids. The chain's CDR3 is CASSLPLSGAYYNEQFF. The CDR3 DNA sequence: TGTGCCAGCAGCTTGCCCTTGTCAGGGGCCTATTACAATGAGCAGTTCTTC.

This chain uses TRBV2 with TRBJ1-4, with no clear D. Per germline, CDR1 SNHLY and CDR2 FYNNEI. The CDR3 is 13 residues long. V dropped 10 bases and J dropped 8 bases, with 17 bases sitting between them. CDR3 bases: TGTGCCACCTCAACCGGGATTCGAGAAAAACTGTTTTTT. Translating gives CATSTGIREKLFF.

This chain links TRBV3-1 (or the pseudogene TRBV3-2) with TRBJ1-4, with D uncertain. The length of the CDR3 is 15 residues. The V and J ends lost 0 bases and 0 bases respectively, with 5 bases between them. The germline gives CDR1 LGHDT, CDR2 YNNKEL (reference sequence). DNA of the CDR3: TGTGCCAGCAGCCAAGATTCGGCAACTAATGAAAAACTGTTTTTT. Protein sequence: CASSQDSATNEKLFF.

The chain carries TRBV18 and TRBJ1-5, with TRBD1 as a possible D gene (5 bases). V lost 0 bases and J lost 5, with 11 bases in between. From germline, CDR1 is KGHSH and CDR2 LQKENI. CDR3 length equals 15 residues. For the CDR3, the DNA is TGTGCCAGCTCACCACCGTCCCGGGGGGATCAGCCCCAGCATTTT. It encodes CASSPPSRGDQPQHF.

The chain has TRBV6-5 and TRBJ2-5; TRBD2 matches at 10 bases. The germline gives CDR1 MNHEY, CDR2 SVGAGI. This CDR3 is 13 amino acids long. The trim removed 10 bases at V and 5 bases at J, leaving 7 bases unmatched. Here the CDR3 DNA reads TGTGCCACCTTTAGCGGGGGGAGGGAGACCCAGTACTTC. Its translation: CATFSGGRETQYF.

The chain combines TRBV15 with TRBJ2-1; maybe TRBD1 (6 bases). The V and J ends lost 3 bases and 1 base respectively, with 22 bases between them. The CDR3 length is 19 residues. The germline V gene encodes CDR1 LNHNV and CDR2 YYDKDF (reference sequence). The DNA of the CDR3 is TGTGCCACCAGCAGCGGGATGTCGGGACAATCCATTTCCTACAATGAGCAGTTCTTC. Residues: CATSSGMSGQSISYNEQFF.

The chain is built from TRBV6-5 and TRBJ1-5; 7 bases map to TRBD1. The CDR3 runs to 14 residues. CDR1 MNHEY and CDR2 SVGAGI come from the germline V gene. The V segment lost 6 bases and the J segment 0 bases; nucleotides outside the gene matches: 2. This CDR3 reads CASSRDSSNQPQHF. The CDR3 DNA is TGTGCCAGCAGCCGGGACAGTAGCAATCAGCCCCAGCATTTT.

This clone was observed a single time. The chain joins TRBV4-1 to TRBJ2-5; possibly TRBD1 for D (6 bases). V was shortened by 8 bases and J by 0 bases, with 13 bases between the two germline ends. Germline assignment: CDR1 MGHRA and CDR2 YSYEKL. The length of the CDR3 is 14 residues. The CDR3 loop reads CASSPQGNQETQYF. In nucleotides, the CDR3 is TGCGCCAGCTCGCCTCAGGGGAACCAAGAGACCCAGTACTTC.

The rearrangement uses TRBV10-3 and TRBJ1-2; 7 bases are shared with TRBD1. The CDR3 spans 13 residues. Germline values: CDR1 ENHRY, CDR2 SYGVKD. The V gene end was trimmed by 10 bases and the J gene end by 2 bases; junction bases not matched to a gene: 7. This CDR3 is CATHQGQNYGYTF. The CDR3 DNA reads as TGTGCCACCCACCAGGGACAGAACTATGGCTACACCTTC.

The chain joins TRBV2 to TRBJ2-1; tentatively, D is TRBD2 (6 bases). The V and J ends lost 8 bases and 7 bases respectively, with 12 bases between them. Germline assignment: CDR1 SNHLY and CDR2 FYNNEI. This CDR3 spans 12 amino acids. The CDR3 DNA reads TGTGCCAGCTGGACACGGGGGAATGAGCAGTTCTTC. This encodes CASWTRGNEQFF.